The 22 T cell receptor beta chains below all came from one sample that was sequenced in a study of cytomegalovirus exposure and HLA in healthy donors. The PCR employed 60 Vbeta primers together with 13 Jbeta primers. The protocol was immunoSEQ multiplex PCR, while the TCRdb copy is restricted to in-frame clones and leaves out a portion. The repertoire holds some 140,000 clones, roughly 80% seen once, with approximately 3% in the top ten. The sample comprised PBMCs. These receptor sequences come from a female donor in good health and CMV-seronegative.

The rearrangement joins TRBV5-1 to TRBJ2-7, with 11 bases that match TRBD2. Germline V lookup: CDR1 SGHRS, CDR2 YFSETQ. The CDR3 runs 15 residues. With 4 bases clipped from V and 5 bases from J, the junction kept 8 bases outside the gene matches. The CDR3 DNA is TGCGCCAGCAGCCCGGTACTAGCGGGAGAGAACGAGCAGTACTTC. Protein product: CASSPVLAGENEQYF.

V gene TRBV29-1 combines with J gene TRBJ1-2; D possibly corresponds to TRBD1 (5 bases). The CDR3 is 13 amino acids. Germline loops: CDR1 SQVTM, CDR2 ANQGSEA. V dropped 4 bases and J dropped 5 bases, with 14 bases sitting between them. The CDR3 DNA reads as TGCAGCGTTGTCAGGGCAGGGAGGTATGGCTACACCTTC. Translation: CSVVRAGRYGYTF.

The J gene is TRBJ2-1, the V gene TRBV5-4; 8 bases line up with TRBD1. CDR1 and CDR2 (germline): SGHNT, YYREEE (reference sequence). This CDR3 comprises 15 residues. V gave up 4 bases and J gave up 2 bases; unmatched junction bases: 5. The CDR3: CASSPRGLTYNEQFF. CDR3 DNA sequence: TGTGCCAGCAGCCCCAGGGGGCTCACCTACAATGAGCAGTTCTTC. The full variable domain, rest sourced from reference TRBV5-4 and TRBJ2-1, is ETGVTQSPTHLIKTRGQQVTLRCSSQSGHNTVSWYQQALGQGPQFIFQYYREEENGRGNFPPRFSGLQFPNYSSELNVNALELDDSALYLCASSPRGLTYNEQFFGPGTRLTVL.

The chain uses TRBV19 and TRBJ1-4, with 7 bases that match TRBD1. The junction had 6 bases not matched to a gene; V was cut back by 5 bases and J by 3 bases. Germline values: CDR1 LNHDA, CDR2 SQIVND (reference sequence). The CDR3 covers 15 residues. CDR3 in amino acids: CASSPPGQPNEKLFF. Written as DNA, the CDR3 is TGTGCCAGTAGTCCACCGGGACAGCCTAATGAAAAACTGTTTTTT.

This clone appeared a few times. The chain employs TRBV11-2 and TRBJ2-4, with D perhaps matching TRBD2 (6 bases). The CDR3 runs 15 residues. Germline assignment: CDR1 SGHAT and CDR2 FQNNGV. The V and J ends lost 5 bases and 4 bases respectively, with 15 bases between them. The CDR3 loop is CASSPQWRGKNIQYF. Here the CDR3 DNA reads TGTGCCAGCAGCCCCCAATGGCGGGGAAAAAACATTCAGTACTTC.

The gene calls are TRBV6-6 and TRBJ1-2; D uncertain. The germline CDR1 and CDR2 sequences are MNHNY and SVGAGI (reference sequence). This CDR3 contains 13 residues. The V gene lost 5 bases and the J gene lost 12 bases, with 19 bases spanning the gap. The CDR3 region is CASSATIGRENTF. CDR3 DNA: TGTGCCAGCAGTGCCACAATCGGACGGGAGAACACCTTC.

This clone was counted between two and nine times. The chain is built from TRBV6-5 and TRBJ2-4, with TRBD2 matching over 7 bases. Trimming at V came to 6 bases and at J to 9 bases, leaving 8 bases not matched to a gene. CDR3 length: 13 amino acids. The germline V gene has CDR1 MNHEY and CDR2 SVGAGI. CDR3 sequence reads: CASRGGELAIQYF. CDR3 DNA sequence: TGTGCCAGCAGGGGGGGGGAGTTGGCCATTCAGTACTTC.

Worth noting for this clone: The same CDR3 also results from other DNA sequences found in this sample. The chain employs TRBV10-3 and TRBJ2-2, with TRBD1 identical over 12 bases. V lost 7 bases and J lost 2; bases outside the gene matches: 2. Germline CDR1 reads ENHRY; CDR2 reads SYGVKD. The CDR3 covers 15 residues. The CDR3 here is CAIKGQGANTGELFF. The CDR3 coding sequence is TGTGCCATCAAGGGACAGGGGGCCAACACCGGGGAGCTGTTTTTT.

DNA for the CDR3: TGTGCCAGCAGCTTTTTGACTAGCCAAGAGACCCAGTACTTC. Translated: CASSFLTSQETQYF. The chain links TRBV5-6 to TRBJ2-5; the D gene is possibly TRBD2 (6 bases). This CDR3 spans 14 amino acids. In germline, CDR1 is SGHDT, CDR2 YYEEEE. V was cut by 2 bases and J by 1 base, with 9 bases left in between.

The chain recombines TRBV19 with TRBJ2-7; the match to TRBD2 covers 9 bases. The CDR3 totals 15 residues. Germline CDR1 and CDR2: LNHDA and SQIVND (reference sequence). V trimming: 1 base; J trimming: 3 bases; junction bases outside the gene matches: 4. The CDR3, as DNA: TGTGCCAGTAGTATAGGTCTAGCGGGGATCTACGAGCAGTACTTC. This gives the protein CASSIGLAGIYEQYF.

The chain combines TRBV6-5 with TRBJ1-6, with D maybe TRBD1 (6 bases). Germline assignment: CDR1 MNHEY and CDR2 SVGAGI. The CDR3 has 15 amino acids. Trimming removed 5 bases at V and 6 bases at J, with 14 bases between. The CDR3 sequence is CASSARGESNSPLHF. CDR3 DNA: TGTGCCAGCAGTGCCAGGGGAGAATCTAATTCACCCCTCCACTTT.

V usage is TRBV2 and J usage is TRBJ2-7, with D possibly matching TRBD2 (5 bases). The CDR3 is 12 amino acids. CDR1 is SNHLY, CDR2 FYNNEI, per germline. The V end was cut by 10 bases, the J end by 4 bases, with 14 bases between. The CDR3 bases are TGTGCCACCCAAAAAGAGGGTTACGAGCAGTACTTC. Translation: CATQKEGYEQYF. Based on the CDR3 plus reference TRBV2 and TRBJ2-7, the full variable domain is EPEVTQTPSHQVTQMGQEVILRCVPISNHLYFYWYRQILGQKVEFLVSFYNNEISEKSEIFDDQFSVERPDGSNFTLKIRSTKLEDSAMYFCATQKEGYEQYFGPGTRLTVT.

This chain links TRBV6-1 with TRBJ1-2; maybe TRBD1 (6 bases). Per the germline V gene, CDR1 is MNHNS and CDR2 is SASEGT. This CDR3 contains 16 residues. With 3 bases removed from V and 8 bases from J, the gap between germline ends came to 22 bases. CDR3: CASSEPTGRLGNGYTF. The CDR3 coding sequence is TGTGCCAGCAGTGAGCCGACAGGCCGGCTGGGAAACGGCTACACCTTC.

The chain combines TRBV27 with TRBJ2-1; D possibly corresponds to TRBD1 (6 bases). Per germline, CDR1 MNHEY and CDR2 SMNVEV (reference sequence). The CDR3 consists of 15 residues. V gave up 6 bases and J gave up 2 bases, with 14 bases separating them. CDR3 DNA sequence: TGTGCCAGCAGAGCCTTCAGGGGAACCTACAATGAGCAGTTCTTC. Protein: CASRAFRGTYNEQFF.

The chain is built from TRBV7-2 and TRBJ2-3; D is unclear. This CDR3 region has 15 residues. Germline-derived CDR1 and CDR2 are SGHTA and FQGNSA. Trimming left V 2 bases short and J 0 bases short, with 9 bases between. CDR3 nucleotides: TGTGCCAGCAGCTTATTCCAAGCGAGCACAGATACGCAGTATTTT. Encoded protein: CASSLFQASTDTQYF.

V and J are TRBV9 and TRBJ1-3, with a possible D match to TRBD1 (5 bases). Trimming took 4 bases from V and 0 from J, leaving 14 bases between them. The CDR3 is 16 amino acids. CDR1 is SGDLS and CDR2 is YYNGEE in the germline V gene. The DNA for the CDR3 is TGTGCCAGCAGCCCCCTGGGACTGAGCTCTGGAAACACCATATATTTT. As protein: CASSPLGLSSGNTIYF.

The CDR3 loop is CASSLATDYEQYF. CDR3 nucleotides: TGTGCCAGCAGCTTAGCGACAGACTACGAGCAGTACTTC. The chain uses TRBV7-9 and TRBJ2-7, with D tentatively TRBD1 (5 bases). The CDR3 loop spans 13 amino acids. The V end was cut by 0 bases, the J end by 3 bases, with 6 bases between. The V gene's germline CDR1 is SEHNR and CDR2 FQNEAQ (reference sequence).

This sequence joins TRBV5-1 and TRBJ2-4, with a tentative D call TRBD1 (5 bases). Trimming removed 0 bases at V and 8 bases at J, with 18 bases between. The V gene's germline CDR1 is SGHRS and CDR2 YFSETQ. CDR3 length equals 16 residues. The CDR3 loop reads CASSLGDRSPEDIQYF. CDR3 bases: TGCGCCAGCAGCTTGGGAGACAGATCTCCTGAGGACATTCAGTACTTC.

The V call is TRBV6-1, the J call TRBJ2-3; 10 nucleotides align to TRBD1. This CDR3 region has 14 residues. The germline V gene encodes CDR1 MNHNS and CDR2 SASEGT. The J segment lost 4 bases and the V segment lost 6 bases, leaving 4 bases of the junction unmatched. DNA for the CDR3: TGTGCCAGCAGGCCCGGGACAGGGGCAGATACGCAGTATTTT. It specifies CASRPGTGADTQYF.

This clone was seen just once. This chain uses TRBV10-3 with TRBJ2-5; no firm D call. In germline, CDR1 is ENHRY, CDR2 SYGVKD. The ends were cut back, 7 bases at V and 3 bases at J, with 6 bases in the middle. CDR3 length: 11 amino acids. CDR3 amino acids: CAIKQEETQYF. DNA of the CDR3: TGTGCCATCAAGCAGGAAGAGACCCAGTACTTC.

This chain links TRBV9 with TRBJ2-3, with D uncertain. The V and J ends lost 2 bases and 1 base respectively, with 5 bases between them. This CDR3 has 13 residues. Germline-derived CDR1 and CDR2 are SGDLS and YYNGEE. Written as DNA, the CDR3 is TGTGCCAGCAGCGTCTCTGGCACAGATACGCAGTATTTT. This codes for CASSVSGTDTQYF.

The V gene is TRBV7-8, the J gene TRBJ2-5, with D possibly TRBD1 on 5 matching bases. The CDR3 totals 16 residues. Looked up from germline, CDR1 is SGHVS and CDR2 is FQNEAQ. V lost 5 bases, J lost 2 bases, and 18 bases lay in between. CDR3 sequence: CASSTRNPGSQETQYF. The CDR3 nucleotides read TGTGCCAGCAGCACCCGCAATCCAGGGTCGCAAGAGACCCAGTACTTC.